This T cell receptor (beta chain) was sequenced for a study of T cells after yellow fever vaccination. Study-level background: Low-cell-number fractions underwent preparation using SMART-Seq v4 Ultra Low Input.

Broader study findings: Sorted memory cells at day 0 lacked detectable levels of almost all vaccine-responding clonotypes.

V was cut by 6 bases and J by 6 bases, with 14 bases left in between. The CDR3 extends over 14 amino acids. CDR1 and CDR2 from the germline V gene are MNHEY and SMNVEV (reference sequence). This clonotype was detected many times. TCRdb re-analysed the 5' RACE reads in MiXCR, keeping a single row per CDR3 protein. The sample has 15,000 or so distinct CDR3 sequences; approximately 7% are singletons. This TCR came from a young man who received the YFV17D yellow fever vaccine. The specimen was PBMCs, either bulk or a sorted T-cell subset (CD4+, CD8+, memory, or dextramer-sorted; not recorded which), collected on the day of the yellow fever booster vaccination. The V call is TRBV27, the J call TRBJ2-2; no firm D call. CDR3 in amino acids: CASRQQTWAGELFF. Written as DNA, the CDR3 is TGTGCCAGCAGACAGCAGACATGGGCCGGGGAGCTGTTTTTT.